The 9 T cell receptor beta chains below come from one sample, sequenced in a study of T cell clonotyping in hematopoietic cell transplantation. Time point indicated: recipient sample about 28 days before transplant, after cytoreduction. Here immunoSEQ multiplex PCR was the method, and the copy in TCRdb shows in-frame clones only, minus some. Of some 2,000 clones listed, 90% to 95% are singletons. The specimen comprised peripheral blood mononuclear cells, sampled before stem cell transplant. The receptors shown here come from a woman aged 50 to 60 with acute myeloid leukemia. Some clones in this sample may be carry-over from other donors' samples.

The chain uses TRBV5-6 and TRBJ1-3; D gene unclear. Per germline, CDR1 SGHDT and CDR2 YYEEEE. The CDR3 is 15 residues long. V was cut by 5 bases and J by 0 bases, with 12 bases left in between. The CDR3: CASSSPTYSGNTIYF. In DNA, the CDR3 is TGTGCCAGCAGTTCCCCCACATACTCTGGAAACACCATATATTTT. Variable domain in full (rest from reference TRBV5-6 and TRBJ1-3): DAGVTQSPTHLIKTRGQQVTLRCSPKSGHDTVSWYQQALGQGPQFIFQYYEEEERQRGNFPDRFSGHQFPNYSSELNVNALLLGDSALYLCASSSPTYSGNTIYFGEGSWLTVV.

The rearrangement uses TRBV7-9 and TRBJ2-7; 10 bases are a match to TRBD1. The CDR3 has 16 residues. In germline, CDR1 is SEHNR, CDR2 FQNEAQ (reference sequence). V shed 5 bases, J shed 5 bases, and the junction held 12 bases outside the gene matches. CDR3 in DNA: TGTGCCAGCAGCAAAACATCTTCGGGACAGGGGAACGAGCAGTACTTC. Its protein is CASSKTSSGQGNEQYF.

This sequence joins TRBV28 and TRBJ1-2; TRBD1 aligns across 7 bases. Trimming at V came to 3 bases and at J to 0 bases, leaving 4 bases not matched to a gene. The CDR3 covers 15 residues. Germline V gene lookup returns CDR1 MDHEN and CDR2 SYDVKM. CDR3 amino acids: CASSFRDRPNYGYTF. For the CDR3, the DNA is TGTGCCAGCAGTTTCCGGGACAGACCTAACTATGGCTACACCTTC.

V and J are TRBV4-2 and TRBJ2-1; TRBD2 matches at 11 bases. The germline CDR1 and CDR2 sequences are LGHNA and YNFKEQ. The length of the CDR3 is 17 residues. With 1 base clipped from V and 6 bases from J, the junction kept 8 bases outside the gene matches. This CDR3 is CASSQVVGLAGFNEQFF. CDR3 sequence (DNA): TGTGCCAGCAGCCAAGTCGTCGGACTAGCGGGCTTCAATGAGCAGTTCTTC.

The genes are TRBV5-4 and TRBJ2-2, with a tentative D call TRBD2 (6 bases). The V and J ends lost 3 bases and 1 base respectively, with 10 bases between them. The CDR3 spans 15 residues. Germline-derived CDR1 and CDR2 are SGHNT and YYREEE (reference sequence). In nucleotides, the CDR3 is TGTGCCAGCAGCTCACGGACTATGAACACCGGGGAGCTGTTTTTT. This translates into CASSSRTMNTGELFF.

V is TRBV7-2 and J is TRBJ2-7; D might be TRBD1 (5 bases). Germline loops: CDR1 SGHTA, CDR2 FQGNSA. The CDR3 has 14 residues. Trimming pared 2 bases from V and 3 bases from J, leaving 11 bases between. The CDR3 loop reads CASSLMRQGYEQYF. The CDR3 nucleotides read TGTGCCAGCAGCTTAATGAGGCAGGGCTACGAGCAGTACTTC.

CDR3 nucleotides: TGCGCCAGCAGCTTGGCATCGGGGTTCAGGGCCAACGTCCTGACTTTC. Its translation is CASSLASGFRANVLTF. This chain uses TRBV5-1 with TRBJ2-6; D may be TRBD2 (5 bases). V lost 0 bases, J lost 5 bases, and 12 bases lay in between. Per the germline V gene, CDR1 is SGHRS and CDR2 is YFSETQ. The CDR3 has 16 amino acids.

The CDR3 DNA sequence: TGTGCCAGCAGTTACTCGGGTCCGCAGTCACCCCTCCACTTT. This gives the protein CASSYSGPQSPLHF. V usage is TRBV6-5 and J usage is TRBJ1-6; no clear D. From germline, CDR1 is MNHEY and CDR2 SVGAGI. The CDR3 extends over 14 amino acids. V was trimmed by 0 bases and J by 10 bases, leaving 10 bases between them.

This chain connects TRBV6-5 to TRBJ2-7; 10 positions agree with TRBD1. Per germline, CDR1 MNHEY and CDR2 SVGAGI. V trimming: 2 bases; J trimming: 3 bases; junction bases outside the gene matches: 4. The CDR3 runs to 15 residues. CDR3 loop: CASSYRDRGIYEQYF. CDR3 in DNA: TGTGCCAGCAGTTACCGGGACAGGGGAATCTACGAGCAGTACTTC.